A selection of T cell receptor beta chains follows, all from one sample in a study of T cell responses to AZD1222 COVID-19 vaccine. Clones were sequenced by immunoSEQ multiplex PCR, and TCRdb holds only the in-frame ones, with some missing. The table shows more than 95,000 clones, with 75% to 95% occurring only once. This specimen was peripheral blood, taken on day 0 of AZD1222 vaccination. Receptors were obtained from an adult in good health. Each CDR3 is given without its conserved first and last residue. The order of the fields is J gene, V gene, CDR3 protein.

J gene: TRBJ1-2; V gene: TRBV4-1; CDR3 protein: ASSRGEERGGGYT
J gene: TRBJ1-3; V gene: TRBV11-3; CDR3 protein: ASSPGQGPGNTIY
J gene: TRBJ2-7; V gene: TRBV28; CDR3 protein: ASSELREQY
J gene: TRBJ2-2; V gene: TRBV6-5; CDR3 protein: ASSYSWGMTGELF
J gene: TRBJ2-5; V gene: TRBV5-1; CDR3 protein: ASSLLTGQETQY
J gene: TRBJ1-5; V gene: TRBV19; CDR3 protein: ASRRGNQPQH
J gene: TRBJ1-1; V gene: TRBV9; CDR3 protein: ASSVVKGHLNTEAF
J gene: TRBJ1-6; V gene: TRBV19; CDR3 protein: ASSINPGQGNSPLH
J gene: TRBJ1-5; V gene: TRBV19; CDR3 protein: ASSNTGGRQPQH
J gene: TRBJ1-5; V gene: TRBV6-6; CDR3 protein: ASRQTGTGSNQPQH
J gene: TRBJ1-5; V gene: TRBV6-1; CDR3 protein: ASREDSNQPQH
J gene: TRBJ1-2; V gene: TRBV27; CDR3 protein: ASSFNPGEFGYT
J gene: TRBJ2-4; V gene: TRBV7-9; CDR3 protein: ASSLGQGLAKNIQY
J gene: TRBJ2-7; V gene: TRBV28; CDR3 protein: ASRGRQGSYEQY
J gene: TRBJ1-5; V gene: TRBV6-2/TRBV6-3; CDR3 protein: ASSYERGGGIGNQPQH
J gene: TRBJ1-1; V gene: TRBV3-1/TRBV3-2; CDR3 protein: ASSQGVDTEAF
J gene: TRBJ1-2; V gene: TRBV28; CDR3 protein: ASSTGVQGYT
J gene: TRBJ1-5; V gene: TRBV6-5; CDR3 protein: ASTVRVNYQPQH
J gene: TRBJ1-6; V gene: TRBV6-1; CDR3 protein: ASSPPGDSPLH
J gene: TRBJ2-7; V gene: TRBV6-6; CDR3 protein: ASSHPPQGPGSYEQY
J gene: TRBJ1-2; V gene: TRBV27; CDR3 protein: ASTAGQGNGYT
J gene: TRBJ1-3; V gene: TRBV19; CDR3 protein: ASSAEGRGNTIY
J gene: TRBJ1-5; V gene: TRBV12-3/TRBV12-4; CDR3 protein: ASSRGQLQH
J gene: TRBJ2-7; V gene: TRBV23-1; CDR3 protein: ASTEPRFGTSGKVSEQY
J gene: TRBJ2-3; V gene: TRBV6-1; CDR3 protein: ASSDPVKDTDTQY
J gene: TRBJ1-5; V gene: TRBV19; CDR3 protein: ASSIGGRNQPQH
J gene: TRBJ2-7; V gene: TRBV6-1; CDR3 protein: ASSQFSGVQNEQY
J gene: TRBJ1-1; V gene: TRBV19; CDR3 protein: ASSGLQGNTEAF
J gene: TRBJ2-1; V gene: TRBV6-5; CDR3 protein: ASTGTSGVYNEQF
J gene: TRBJ1-6; V gene: TRBV5-1; CDR3 protein: ASSFEGSRGSPLH
J gene: TRBJ1-1; V gene: TRBV9; CDR3 protein: ASSATGTGGTEAF
J gene: TRBJ1-1; V gene: TRBV5-4; CDR3 protein: ASSLTGFTEAF
J gene: TRBJ1-5; V gene: TRBV6-2/TRBV6-3; CDR3 protein: ASSPWLSNQPQH
J gene: TRBJ2-5; V gene: TRBV7-6; CDR3 protein: ASSSDIGVETQY
J gene: TRBJ2-7; V gene: TRBV11-2; CDR3 protein: ASSPTRSGVSYEQY
J gene: TRBJ2-7; V gene: TRBV29-1; CDR3 protein: SVLAGEPYEQY
J gene: TRBJ1-2; V gene: TRBV7-8; CDR3 protein: ASSPRRTGVDGYT
J gene: TRBJ2-1; V gene: TRBV19; CDR3 protein: ASSVTGVNEQF
J gene: TRBJ2-1; V gene: TRBV9; CDR3 protein: ASGKAGYNEQF
J gene: TRBJ1-2; V gene: TRBV6-5; CDR3 protein: ASSYRTQSWGGYT
J gene: TRBJ1-1; V gene: TRBV27; CDR3 protein: ASSHTGTGNTEAF
J gene: TRBJ1-2; V gene: TRBV19; CDR3 protein: ASSISPDRDYGYT
J gene: TRBJ2-7; V gene: TRBV5-1; CDR3 protein: ASSLGSGIDEQY
J gene: TRBJ1-2; V gene: TRBV28; CDR3 protein: ASRLGQINYGYT
J gene: TRBJ2-2; V gene: TRBV11-2; CDR3 protein: ASSPAFWANTGELF
J gene: TRBJ2-2; V gene: TRBV28; CDR3 protein: ASTRSAPNTGELF
J gene: TRBJ1-2; V gene: TRBV30; CDR3 protein: AWSPRTGSGYT
J gene: TRBJ1-2; V gene: TRBV11-1; CDR3 protein: ASSFSGDGYT
J gene: TRBJ1-1; V gene: TRBV5-1; CDR3 protein: ASSRGTGKNTEAF
J gene: TRBJ1-3; V gene: TRBV5-1; CDR3 protein: ASSPRDNSGNTIY
J gene: TRBJ2-7; V gene: TRBV6-5; CDR3 protein: ASDERRSYEQY
J gene: TRBJ1-4; V gene: TRBV7-9; CDR3 protein: ASSSIAGSSEKLF
J gene: TRBJ1-6; V gene: TRBV15; CDR3 protein: ATSRDWRGSPLH
J gene: TRBJ1-1; V gene: TRBV4-1; CDR3 protein: ASSLGGGTEAF
J gene: TRBJ2-1; V gene: TRBV5-1; CDR3 protein: ASSLVRTRSYNEQF
J gene: TRBJ2-3; V gene: TRBV29-1; CDR3 protein: SVAGQSSSTDTQY
J gene: TRBJ2-1; V gene: TRBV24-1; CDR3 protein: ATSDPRTYNEQF
J gene: TRBJ2-7; V gene: TRBV5-1; CDR3 protein: ASSLTSGLDYEQY
J gene: TRBJ2-7; V gene: TRBV29-1; CDR3 protein: SGAGTESSYEQY
J gene: TRBJ2-3; V gene: TRBV3-1/TRBV3-2; CDR3 protein: ARKPLRPSGRFSDTQY